Listed here are 17 T cell receptor beta chains from one sample, sequenced in a study of CXCR3-negative and CXCR3-positive naive CD8 T cells. The study made its TRB cDNA libraries by 5' RACE, adding UMI labels. TCRdb re-called the 5' RACE reads; every CDR3 protein appears as one record, without DNA. The repertoire shows fewer than 95,000 distinct CDR3 sequences; the top ten hold approximately 1%. The sample comprised naive CXCR3- CD8+ T cells from blood. Subset indicated: CD45RO-CCR7+CD27+CD95- naive CD8+ T cells lacking CXCR3 (TNR3-). The origin of the receptors is a human donor in good health. Some clones in this sample may be carry-over from other donors' samples.

The chain links TRBV3-1 to TRBJ1-1; TCRdb returns TRBD1, unconfirmable since there is no DNA. Per the germline V gene, CDR1 is LGHDT and CDR2 is YNNKEL (reference sequence). The CDR3 contains 13 residues. The CDR3 region is CASSGQLNTEAFF.

V is TRBV29-1 and J is TRBJ2-1; TCRdb's D gene call, TRBD1, goes unchecked for lack of DNA. CDR3 length: 15 amino acids. Germline CDR1 and CDR2: SQVTM and ANQGSEA. The CDR3 loop is CSVEVTGLDSNEEFF.

This CDR3 is CASSTFLGRDPGAFF. The genes are TRBV6-5 and TRBJ1-1; TCRdb's assignment of TRBD1 cannot be checked, as there is no DNA. In germline, CDR1 is MNHEY, CDR2 SVGAGI. This CDR3 has 15 residues.

The gene calls are TRBV27 and TRBJ2-3; lacking DNA, the TRBD2 call made by TCRdb goes unchecked. The CDR3 length is 16 residues. The germline CDR1 and CDR2 sequences are MNHEY and SMNVEV (reference sequence). The CDR3 here is CASREPGLAGTDTQYF.

The chain carries TRBV20-1 and TRBJ2-1. Germline CDR1 reads DFQATT; CDR2 reads SNEGSKA (reference sequence). The CDR3 loop spans 12 amino acids. CDR3 protein: CSARDTDLEQFF.

V gene TRBV6-6 combines with J gene TRBJ2-7; without DNA, the TCRdb call of TRBD1 cannot be checked. Per the germline V gene, CDR1 is MNHNY and CDR2 is SVGAGI (reference sequence). The CDR3 runs to 16 residues. CDR3 region: CASSSDREKDGDEQYF.

This chain joins TRBV5-1 and TRBJ2-3; TCRdb indicates TRBD1, and absent DNA this call remains unverified. The CDR3 runs 17 residues. The germline gives CDR1 SGHRS, CDR2 YFSETQ. CDR3 in amino acids: CASSPLGLTIGTDTQYF.

The V and J genes are TRBV20-1 and TRBJ2-7; there is no DNA to check the TCRdb D call of TRBD1. Germline V gene lookup returns CDR1 DFQATT and CDR2 SNEGSKA (reference sequence). The CDR3 covers 15 residues. The CDR3: CSARSLSRGPLEQYF.

The rearrangement joins TRBV11-3 to TRBJ2-2; TCRdb lists TRBD1, though no DNA is available to test this call. Germline lookup yields CDR1 SGHNT and CDR2 YENEEA. The CDR3 runs 15 residues. The CDR3 loop reads CASSPRSGGPGELFF.

V is TRBV6-5 and J is TRBJ1-1. Germline V gene data show CDR1 as MNHEY and CDR2 as SVGAGI. The CDR3 is 16 amino acids. The CDR3 sequence: CASSYSSDLMNTEAFF.

J is TRBJ1-5 and V is TRBV29-1; the D call from TCRdb, TRBD1, cannot be confirmed without DNA. Germline CDR1 and CDR2: SQVTM and ANQGSEA. The CDR3 extends over 16 amino acids. CDR3: CSVVGTGGIGNQPQHF.

This chain connects TRBV29-1 to TRBJ2-6. Germline loops: CDR1 SQVTM, CDR2 ANQGSEA. This CDR3 is built from 18 residues. Here the CDR3 reads CSVEDNQALISGANVLTF.

V usage is TRBV29-1 and J usage is TRBJ2-7; no DNA is available, so the TRBD2 call from TCRdb remains unchecked. CDR3 length: 14 amino acids. The germline V gene encodes CDR1 SQVTM and CDR2 ANQGSEA. The CDR3: CSVDGGRNSYEQYF.

The gene calls are TRBV7-9 and TRBJ2-5; absent DNA, TCRdb's TRBD1 call cannot be checked. CDR1 and CDR2 (germline): SEHNR, FQNEAQ (reference sequence). The CDR3 is 16 residues long. CDR3 sequence reads: CASSPGTEYHQETQYF.

The chain has TRBV7-2 and TRBJ1-3; absent DNA, TCRdb's TRBD1 call cannot be checked. Germline assignment: CDR1 SGHTA and CDR2 FQGNSA. The CDR3 runs 14 residues. The CDR3 loop is CASSFGASGNTIYF.

The V and J genes are TRBV21-1 and TRBJ2-1; TCRdb's D call, TRBD1, is unchecked because there is no DNA. TRBV21-1 is listed as a pseudogene. CDR3 length: 16 amino acids. The CDR3 protein is CASSNQAQGREDEQFF.

This chain uses TRBV5-1 with TRBJ1-1; TCRdb lists TRBD1, though no DNA is available to test this call. The CDR3 runs 15 residues. Germline CDR1 reads SGHRS; CDR2 reads YFSETQ. The CDR3 is CASSQGNRDNTEAFF. The complete variable domain, with remaining parts taken from reference TRBV5-1 and TRBJ1-1, reads KAGVTQTPRYLIKTRGQQVTLSCSPISGHRSVSWYQQTPGQGLQFLFEYFSETQRNKGNFPGRFSGRQFSNSRSEMNVSTLELGDSALYLCASSQGNRDNTEAFFGQGTRLTVV.